This TCR beta chain was recovered during a study of T-cell reconstitution after alpha-beta-depleted transplantation in children. Study conclusions and caveats: Several hundred expanded graft clones reportedly supplied alpha-beta T cells about two months after transplant.

This clonotype was seen at least ten times. Its antigen is still unknown. Unique molecular identifiers featured in how the TCRbeta library was prepared. MiXCR, applied by TCRdb to the PCR reads, yields one record per CDR3 protein. The sample holds some 190,000 distinct CDR3 sequences; around 10% are singletons and the top ten take around 14%. V lost 6 bases and J lost 4, with 13 bases in between. Germline V gene sequence: CDR1 SGHRS, CDR2 YFSETQ. CDR3 length: 13 residues. The origin of this receptor is a boy aged 2 to 10 with acute myeloid leukemia, due to receive a stem cell transplant. The V call is TRBV5-1, the J call TRBJ1-1, with D possibly being TRBD1 (5 bases). Specimen: PBMCs, collected before TCRalphabeta/CD19-depleted stem cell transplant. The CDR3 DNA is TGCGCCAGCACCCAGGGACGGGCCACTGAAGCTTTCTTT. Residues: CASTQGRATEAFF.